The sequence of this TCR beta chain was determined in a study of T-cell reconstitution after alpha-beta-depleted transplantation in children. Germline loops: CDR1 KGHDR, CDR2 SFDVKD. The CDR3 sequence is 15 residues long. V gave up 1 base and J gave up 0 bases, with 8 bases separating them. Unique molecular identifiers were built into the TCRbeta library. TCRdb recomputed calls from the PCR reads with MiXCR, one row per CDR3 protein. The sample consists of some 440,000 distinct CDR3 sequences, 15% to 20% of them appearing once. The chain has TRBV24-1 and TRBJ2-5; the D is unclear. The specimen was PBMCs, mostly from graft donor cells, collected 360 days after TCRalphabeta/CD19-depleted stem cell transplant. This sequence originates from a boy younger than two who had a stem cell transplant for Wiskott-Aldrich syndrome, so the T cells may come from the graft donor. The CDR3 is CATSDFQRNQETQYF. The DNA of the CDR3 is TGTGCCACCAGTGATTTCCAGAGAAACCAAGAGACCCAGTACTTC.